This TCR beta chain was recovered during a study of cytomegalovirus exposure and HLA in healthy donors. The germline gives CDR1 LNHDA, CDR2 SQIVND (reference sequence). This CDR3 has 16 amino acids. J was trimmed by 0 bases and V by 6 bases; bases with no gene match: 10. The PCR had 60 Vbeta and 13 Jbeta primers. Clones were read by immunoSEQ multiplex PCR, and TCRdb kept only the in-frame ones, dropping some. The table shows roughly 100,000 clones, with approximately 80% occurring only once. Material: PBMCs. The chain recombines TRBV19 with TRBJ1-1, with TRBD1 matching over 7 bases. The receptor's source is a young man in good health and CMV-seropositive. The CDR3 protein is CASRSTGEVLNTEAFF. In DNA form, the CDR3 reads TGTGCCAGTAGAAGCACAGGGGAGGTCCTGAACACTGAAGCTTTCTTT.